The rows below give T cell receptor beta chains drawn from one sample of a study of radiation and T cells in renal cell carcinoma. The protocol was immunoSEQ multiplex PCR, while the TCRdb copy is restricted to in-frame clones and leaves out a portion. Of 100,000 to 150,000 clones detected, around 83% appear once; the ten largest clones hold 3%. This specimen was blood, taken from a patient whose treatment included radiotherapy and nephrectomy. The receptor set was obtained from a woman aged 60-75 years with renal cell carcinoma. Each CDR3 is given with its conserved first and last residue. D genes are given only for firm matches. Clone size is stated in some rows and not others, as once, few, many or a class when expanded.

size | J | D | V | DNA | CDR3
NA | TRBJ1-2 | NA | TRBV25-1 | TGTGCCAGCAGTGGGTTCAGGGTCGGCTATGGCTACACCTTC | CASSGFRVGYGYTF
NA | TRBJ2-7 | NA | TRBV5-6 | TGTGCCAGCGGGAGCCGGGAGCAGTACTTC | CASGSREQYF
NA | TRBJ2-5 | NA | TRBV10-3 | TGTGCCATCAGCACAGGGGAGGGAGAGACCCAGTACTTC | CAISTGEGETQYF
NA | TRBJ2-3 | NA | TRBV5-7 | TGTGCCAGCAGCTTCGGAAGCGGTAGCACAGATACGCAGTATTTT | CASSFGSGSTDTQYF
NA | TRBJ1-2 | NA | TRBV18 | TGTGCCAGCTCACCCCTAGGACAGACGTATTATGGCTACACCTTC | CASSPLGQTYYGYTF
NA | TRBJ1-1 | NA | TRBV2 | TGTGCCAGCGAAAGGGCAGGCGGTGGGAACACTGAAGCTTTCTTT | CASERAGGGNTEAFF
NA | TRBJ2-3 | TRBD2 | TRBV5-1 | TGCGCCAGCAGCTTGGGACGGGGTCTAGCGGGGGGCACAGATACGCAGTATTTT | CASSLGRGLAGGTDTQYF
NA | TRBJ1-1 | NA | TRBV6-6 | TGTGCCAGCAGTTACGGGGGAATAAACACTGAAGCTTTCTTT | CASSYGGINTEAFF
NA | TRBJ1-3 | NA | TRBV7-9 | TGTGCCAGCAGCTTACGAGCGGGGAACACCATATATTTT | CASSLRAGNTIYF
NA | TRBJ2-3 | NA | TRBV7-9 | TGTGCCAGCAGCCCCCTAACAGGGGGGGATGAAGATACGCAGTATTTT | CASSPLTGGDEDTQYF
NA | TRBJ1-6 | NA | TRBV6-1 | TGTGCCAGCAGTGACCCGGGGGGCTCCCCCCTCCACTTT | CASSDPGGSPLHF
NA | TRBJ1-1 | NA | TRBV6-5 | TGTGCCAGCAGTTCTGGTGGCACTGAAGCTTTCTTT | CASSSGGTEAFF
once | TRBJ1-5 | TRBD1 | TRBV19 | TGTGCCAGTAGTACGGGGTCGAGGGGGCTAAATCAGCCCCAGCATTTT | CASSTGSRGLNQPQHF
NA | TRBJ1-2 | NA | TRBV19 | TGTGCCAGTAGTATAGATCCCACGGCAGTGGGTTCAGCGTATGGCTACACCTTC | CASSIDPTAVGSAYGYTF
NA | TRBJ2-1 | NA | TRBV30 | TGTGCCTGGGGGGACTTGAACTACAATGAGCAGTTCTTC | CAWGDLNYNEQFF
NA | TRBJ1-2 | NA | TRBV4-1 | TGCGCCAGCAGCCAGGGTCAGGGTTACGGGAGGACCTTTAATGGCTACACCTTC | CASSQGQGYGRTFNGYTF
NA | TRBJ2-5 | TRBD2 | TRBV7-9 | TGTGCCAGCAGCTCGGGGGGAGAGACCCAGTACTTC | CASSSGGETQYF
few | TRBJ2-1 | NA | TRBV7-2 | TGTGCCAGCAGCCCCCAGCAGCGACAGGAGCAGTTCTTC | CASSPQQRQEQFF
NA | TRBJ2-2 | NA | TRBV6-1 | TGTGCCAGCAGTGAAGCGGGGGGCCCCGGGGAGCTGTTTTTT | CASSEAGGPGELFF
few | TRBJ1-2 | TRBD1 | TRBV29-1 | TGCAGCGTTGAACCTCGTACAGGGGGCGCTCTAAGAGGCTACACCTTC | CSVEPRTGGALRGYTF
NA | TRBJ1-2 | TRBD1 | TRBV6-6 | TGTGCCAGCAGGGAGACAGGGGGAGGGTCTAACTATGGCTACACCTTC | CASRETGGGSNYGYTF
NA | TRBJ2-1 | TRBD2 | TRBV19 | TGTGCCGGGGGGGACAATGAGCAGTTCTTC | CAGGDNEQFF
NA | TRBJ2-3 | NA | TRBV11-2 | TGTGCCAGCAGCTCCCACCCACAGGGAACAGATACGCAGTATTTT | CASSSHPQGTDTQYF
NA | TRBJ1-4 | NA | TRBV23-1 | TGCGCCATCCCCGGGACCCCAACTAATGAAAAACTGTTTTTT | CAIPGTPTNEKLFF
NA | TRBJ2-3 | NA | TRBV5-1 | TGCGCCAGCAGCTTCCAGGGTCGCGGCACAGATACGCAGTATTTT | CASSFQGRGTDTQYF
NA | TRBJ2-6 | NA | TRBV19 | TGTGCCAGTAGTAAAACGGAAGGGGTTCTCTCTGGGGCCAACGTCCTGACTTTC | CASSKTEGVLSGANVLTF
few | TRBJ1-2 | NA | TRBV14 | TGTGCCAGCAGCCCAACCTGGGGGCGTAATTATGGCTACACCTTC | CASSPTWGRNYGYTF
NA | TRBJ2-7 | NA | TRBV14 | TGTGCCAGCGCCGGGACGGACTCCTACGAGCAGTACTTC | CASAGTDSYEQYF
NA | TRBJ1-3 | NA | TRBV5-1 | TGCGCCAGCAGCTTGGAGCTGACAGCTAGCTCTGGAAACACCATATATTTT | CASSLELTASSGNTIYF
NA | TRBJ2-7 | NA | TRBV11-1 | TGTGCCAGCAGCTTCAGACAGGACTCCTACGAGCAGTACTTC | CASSFRQDSYEQYF
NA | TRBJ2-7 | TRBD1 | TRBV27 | TGTGCCAGCTGTCTCAGGGGGCTTTCCTACGAGCAGTACTTC | CASCLRGLSYEQYF
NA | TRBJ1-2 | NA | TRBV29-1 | TGCAGCGTCGTAGCCTACGAGGGTGGCTACACCTTC | CSVVAYEGGYTF
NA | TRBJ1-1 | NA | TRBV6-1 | TGTGCCAGCATGCGGCCGTTGAACACTGAAGCTTTCTTT | CASMRPLNTEAFF
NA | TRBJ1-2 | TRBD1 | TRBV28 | TGTGCCAGCAGTCACGCGACAGGGGGTGTTGGGTATGGCTACACCTTC | CASSHATGGVGYGYTF
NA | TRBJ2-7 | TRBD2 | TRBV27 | TGTGCCAGCAGTTCGACTAGCGGAGGCTACGAGCAGTACTTC | CASSSTSGGYEQYF
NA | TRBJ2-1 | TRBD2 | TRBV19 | TGTGCCAGTAGTATTTTGCGGGAGTTTTACTACAATGAGCAGTTCTTC | CASSILREFYYNEQFF
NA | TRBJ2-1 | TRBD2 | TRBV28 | TGTGCCAGCAGTCCCTCTAGCGGGGGTTGGTACAATGAGCAGTTCTTC | CASSPSSGGWYNEQFF